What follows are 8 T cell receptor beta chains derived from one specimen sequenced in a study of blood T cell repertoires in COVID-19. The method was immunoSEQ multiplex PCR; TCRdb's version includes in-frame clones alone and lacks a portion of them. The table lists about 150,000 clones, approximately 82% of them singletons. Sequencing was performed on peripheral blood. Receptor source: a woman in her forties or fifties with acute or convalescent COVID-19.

The CDR3 loop reads CASRKPDRDYEQYF. The CDR3 region has the DNA TGTGCCAGTCGCAAACCCGACAGGGACTACGAGCAGTACTTC. The genes are TRBV11-3 and TRBJ2-7; 7 nucleotides align to TRBD1. Germline loops: CDR1 SGHNT, CDR2 YENEEA. V lost 9 bases to trimming and J lost 3 bases; unmatched junction nucleotides: 11. The CDR3 is 14 amino acids.

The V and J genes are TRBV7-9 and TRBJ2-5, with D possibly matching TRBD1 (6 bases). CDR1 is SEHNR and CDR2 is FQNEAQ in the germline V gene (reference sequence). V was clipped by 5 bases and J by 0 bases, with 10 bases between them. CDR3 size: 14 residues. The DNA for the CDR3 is TGTGCCAGCAGCCACTGGGACAACCAAGAGACCCAGTACTTC. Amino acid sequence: CASSHWDNQETQYF.

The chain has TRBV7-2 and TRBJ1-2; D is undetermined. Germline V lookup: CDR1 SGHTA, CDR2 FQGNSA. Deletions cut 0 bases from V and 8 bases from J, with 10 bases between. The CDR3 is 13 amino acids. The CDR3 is CASSLAADRGYTF. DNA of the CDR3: TGTGCCAGCAGCTTAGCGGCGGATAGGGGCTACACCTTC.

The CDR3 DNA is TGTGCCAGCAGTTACTCGGGACGCCGGAGGGGCTATGGCTACACCTTC. It is translated as CASSYSGRRRGYGYTF. The chain couples TRBV6-5 to TRBJ1-2, with D possibly being TRBD1 (5 bases). Germline-derived CDR1 and CDR2 are MNHEY and SVGAGI. The CDR3 runs 16 residues. Trimming stripped 0 bases from V and 4 bases from J, with 15 bases between.

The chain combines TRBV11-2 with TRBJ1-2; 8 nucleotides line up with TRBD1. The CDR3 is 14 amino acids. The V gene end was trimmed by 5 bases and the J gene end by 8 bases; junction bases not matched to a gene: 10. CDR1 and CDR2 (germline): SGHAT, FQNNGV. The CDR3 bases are TGTGCCAGCAGCAGAAGCGGACAGGGAGAGGGCTACACCTTC. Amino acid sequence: CASSRSGQGEGYTF.

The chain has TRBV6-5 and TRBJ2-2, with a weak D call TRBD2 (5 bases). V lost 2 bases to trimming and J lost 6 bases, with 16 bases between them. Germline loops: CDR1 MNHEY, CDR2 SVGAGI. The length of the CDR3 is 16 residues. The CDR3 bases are TGTGCCAGCAGTTACCCCCGGCCGGGGAGCCCCGGGGAGCTGTTTTTT. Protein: CASSYPRPGSPGELFF.

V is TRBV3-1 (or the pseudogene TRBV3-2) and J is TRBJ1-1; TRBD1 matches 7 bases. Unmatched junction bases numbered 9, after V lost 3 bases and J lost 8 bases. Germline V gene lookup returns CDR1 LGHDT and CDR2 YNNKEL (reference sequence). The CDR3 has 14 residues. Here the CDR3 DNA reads TGTGCCAGCAGCCATTGCCCAGGGGGGCCCGAAGCTTTCTTT. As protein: CASSHCPGGPEAFF.

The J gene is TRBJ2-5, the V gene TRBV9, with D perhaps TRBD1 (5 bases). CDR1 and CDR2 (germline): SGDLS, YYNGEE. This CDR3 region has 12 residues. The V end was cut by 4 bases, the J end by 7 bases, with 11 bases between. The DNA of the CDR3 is TGTGCCAGCAGCTCACCAAGGGGGACCCAGTACTTC. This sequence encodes CASSSPRGTQYF.